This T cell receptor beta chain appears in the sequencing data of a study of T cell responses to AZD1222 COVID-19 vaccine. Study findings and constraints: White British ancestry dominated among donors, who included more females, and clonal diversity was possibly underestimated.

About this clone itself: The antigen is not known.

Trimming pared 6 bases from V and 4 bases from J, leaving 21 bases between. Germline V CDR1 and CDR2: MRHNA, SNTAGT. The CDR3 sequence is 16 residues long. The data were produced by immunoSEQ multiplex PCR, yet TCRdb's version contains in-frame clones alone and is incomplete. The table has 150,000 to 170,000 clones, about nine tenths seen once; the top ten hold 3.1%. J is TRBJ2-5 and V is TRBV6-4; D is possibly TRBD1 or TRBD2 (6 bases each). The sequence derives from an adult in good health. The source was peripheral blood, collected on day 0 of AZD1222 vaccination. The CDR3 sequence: CASSYIRGPGRETQYF. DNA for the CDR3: TGTGCCAGCAGCTACATCCGGGGGCCGGGAAGAGAGACCCAGTACTTC.